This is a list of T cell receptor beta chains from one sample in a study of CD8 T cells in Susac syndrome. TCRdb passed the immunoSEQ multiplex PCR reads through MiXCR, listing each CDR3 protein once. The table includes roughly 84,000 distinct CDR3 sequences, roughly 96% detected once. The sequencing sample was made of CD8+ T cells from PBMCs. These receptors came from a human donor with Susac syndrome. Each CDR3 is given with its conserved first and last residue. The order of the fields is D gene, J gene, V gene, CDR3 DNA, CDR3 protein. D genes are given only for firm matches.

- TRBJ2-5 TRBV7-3 TGTGCCAGCAGCTTACGTCAGTTACACCAAGAGACCCAGTACTTC CASSLRQLHQETQYF
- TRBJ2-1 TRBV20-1 TGCAGTGCTAGAGGAAACAATGAGCAGTTCTTC CSARGNNEQFF
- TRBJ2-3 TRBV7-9 TGTGCCAGCAGCCCCGGGCCGTACACAGATACGCAGTATTTT CASSPGPYTDTQYF
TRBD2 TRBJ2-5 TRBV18 TGTGCCAGCTCACCAGGCGGGGGAGAGACCCAGTACTTC CASSPGGGETQYF
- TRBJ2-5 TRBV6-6 TGTGCCAGCACGGTTGGCCTAAACCAAGAGACCCAGTACTTC CASTVGLNQETQYF
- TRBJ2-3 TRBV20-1 TGCAGTGCTTATGAGTGGGCAGATACGCAGTATTTT CSAYEWADTQYF
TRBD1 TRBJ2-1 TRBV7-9 TGTGCCAGCAGCCCCGGACAGGGGCCCCGTGAGCAGTTCTTC CASSPGQGPREQFF
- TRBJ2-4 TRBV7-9 TGTGCCAGCAGCCCCCCGTTGAGGCTAGCCAAAAACATTCAGTACTTC CASSPPLRLAKNIQYF
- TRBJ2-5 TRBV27 TGTGCCAGCAGCCGATTGGGGACGGACCAAGAGACCCAGTACTTC CASSRLGTDQETQYF
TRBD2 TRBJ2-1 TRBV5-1 TGCGCCAGCAGGACGGGAGGGCTGGATGAGCAGTTCTTC CASRTGGLDEQFF
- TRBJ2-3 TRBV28 TGTGCCAGCAGTTTACTCGATACGCAGTATTTT CASSLLDTQYF
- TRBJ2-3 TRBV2 TGTGCCAGCGGCCGTATCACAGATACGCAGTATTTT CASGRITDTQYF
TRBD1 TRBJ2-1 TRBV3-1 TGTGCCAGCAGCCAAGTGTATCTGGGACAGGGAGACAATGAGCAGTTCTTC CASSQVYLGQGDNEQFF
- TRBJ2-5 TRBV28 TGTGCCAGCAGTTTATGGGGGACTCCGCGCGAGACCCAGTACTTC CASSLWGTPRETQYF
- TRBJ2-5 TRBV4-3 TGCGCCAGCAGCCAAGCGGCCTACCTACAATATCAAGAGACCCAGTACTTC CASSQAAYLQYQETQYF
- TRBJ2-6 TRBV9 TGTGCCAGTGAGGGCGCCGGGGCCAACGTCCTGACTTTC CASEGAGANVLTF
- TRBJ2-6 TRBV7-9 TGTGCCGCGCGAGGGAACTCTGGGGCCAACGTCCTGACTTTC CAARGNSGANVLTF